These 18 T cell receptor beta chains were sequenced from one sample in a study of human T cells and chemical hapten exposure. TCRdb re-analysed the RACE reads in MiXCR, keeping a single row per CDR3 protein. The sample records 65,000 to 100,000 distinct CDR3 sequences, 6.6% being singletons. The time point here: patch test 2, 6 weeks after DPC sensitization. Treatment of the sample: therapeutic diphenylcyclopropenone sensitization with weekly scalp DPC. Specimen: whole blood, collected in connection with sensitization to the hapten diphenylcyclopropenone (DPC). These receptor sequences come from a woman in her twenties or thirties with alopecia areata. Some clones in this sample may be carry-over from other donors' samples.

This clonotype was seen a handful of times. J is TRBJ1-1 and V is TRBV18; a possible D gene is TRBD1 (5 bases). Trimming removed 1 base from V and 2 bases from J, with 8 bases in between. This CDR3 region has 14 residues. The germline gives CDR1 KGHSH, CDR2 LQKENI. CDR3 region: CASSPRGTNTEAFF. CDR3 DNA: TGTGCCAGCTCACCACGAGGGACTAACACTGAAGCTTTCTTT.

This chain connects TRBV6-1 to TRBJ1-1, with D tentatively TRBD1 (6 bases). CDR3 length equals 15 residues. V gave up 5 bases and J gave up 3 bases, with 16 bases separating them. Germline V gene data show CDR1 as MNHNS and CDR2 as SASEGT. CDR3 nucleotide sequence: TGTGCCAGCAGTTTCCCGGGGGCCAGGGACACTGAAGCTTTCTTT. It specifies CASSFPGARDTEAFF.

This clonotype was seen more than once but under ten times. The CDR3 DNA sequence: TGTGCCAGCAGCCGGTACAGCGGGGGGGTTTGGGATACGCAGTATTTT. Encoded protein: CASSRYSGGVWDTQYF. The chain recombines TRBV7-2 with TRBJ2-3; 10 bases align to TRBD2. Germline V CDR1 and CDR2: SGHTA, FQGNSA. The length of the CDR3 is 16 residues. The J segment lost 6 bases and the V segment lost 5 bases, leaving 11 bases of the junction unmatched.

This clonotype showed up just a few times. The chain employs TRBV18 and TRBJ1-5; possibly TRBD1 for D (5 bases). The CDR3 covers 14 residues. The V gene lost 3 bases and the J gene lost 6 bases, with 12 bases spanning the gap. The germline V gene encodes CDR1 KGHSH and CDR2 LQKENI. The CDR3 region has the DNA TGTGCCAGCTCACCGAACGGGGGAGGTCAGCCCCAGCATTTT. It is translated as CASSPNGGGQPQHF.

In its sample, this clonotype was seen many times. The V and J genes are TRBV20-1 and TRBJ2-7, with D unresolved. The ends were cut back, 3 bases at V and 3 bases at J, with 15 bases in the middle. The length of the CDR3 is 14 residues. Germline V CDR1 and CDR2: DFQATT, SNEGSKA (reference sequence). The CDR3 reads CSARPPKSVYEQYF. CDR3 nucleotides: TGCAGTGCTAGGCCGCCAAAGTCCGTCTACGAGCAGTACTTC.

The V and J genes are TRBV6-6 and TRBJ2-7, with 10 bases aligning to TRBD1. V gave up 8 bases and J gave up 4 bases; unmatched junction bases: 14. This CDR3 is built from 16 residues. CDR1 and CDR2 from the germline V gene are MNHNY and SVGAGI (reference sequence). For the CDR3, the DNA is TGTGCCAGCTCACTCAAGCCGGGACAGGGGTTTTACGAGCAGTACTTC. This sequence encodes CASSLKPGQGFYEQYF.

V is TRBV12-3 or TRBV12-4 and J is TRBJ1-2, with D unclear. This CDR3 has 15 amino acids. Trimming removed 3 bases at V and 5 bases at J, with 16 bases between. CDR3 region: CASSFEGTSFYGYTF. DNA of the CDR3: TGTGCCAGCAGTTTCGAGGGCACCTCTTTTTATGGCTACACCTTC.

This clonotype has just a few counts. The rearrangement joins TRBV14 to TRBJ1-2; the match to TRBD1 covers 11 bases. Trimming took 5 bases from V and 7 from J; bases not matched to a gene: 9. Germline V lookup: CDR1 SGHDN, CDR2 FVKESK. The CDR3 loop spans 15 amino acids. CDR3 bases: TGTGCCAGCAGCTGGGGACAGGGGGTCCGGTTTGGCTACACCTTC. It is translated as CASSWGQGVRFGYTF.

The genes are TRBV29-1 and TRBJ1-5; D not certain. Germline assignment: CDR1 SQVTM and CDR2 ANQGSEA. Trimming removed 6 bases from V and 5 bases from J, with 11 bases in between. The CDR3 loop spans 12 amino acids. The CDR3 here is CSVAEAHQPQHF. The CDR3 DNA reads TGCAGCGTCGCCGAGGCCCATCAGCCCCAGCATTTT.

Many counts were recorded for this clonotype. The V gene is TRBV5-6, the J gene TRBJ1-5, with a tentative D call TRBD1 (5 bases). From germline, CDR1 is SGHDT and CDR2 YYEEEE. This CDR3 region has 17 residues. Trimming stripped 0 bases from V and 0 bases from J, with 13 bases between. CDR3 sequence (DNA): TGTGCCAGCAGCTTGGGGACTGGGGGGAATAGCAATCAGCCCCAGCATTTT. This encodes CASSLGTGGNSNQPQHF. The full variable domain, rest sourced from reference TRBV5-6 and TRBJ1-5, is DAGVTQSPTHLIKTRGQQVTLRCSPKSGHDTVSWYQQALGQGPQFIFQYYEEEERQRGNFPDRFSGHQFPNYSSELNVNALLLGDSALYLCASSLGTGGNSNQPQHFGDGTRLSIL.

This clonotype was detected many times. The chain has TRBV6-1 and TRBJ2-1, with D possibly called TRBD1 or TRBD2 (7 bases each). The CDR3 extends over 16 amino acids. From germline, CDR1 is MNHNS and CDR2 SASEGT. The V and J ends lost 4 bases and 3 bases respectively, with 16 bases between them. CDR3 DNA: TGTGCCAGCAGTGGACCACAGGGGAGGGTCTACAATGAGCAGTTCTTC. It codes for CASSGPQGRVYNEQFF.

V is TRBV7-3 and J is TRBJ1-3; D possibly corresponds to TRBD1 (6 bases). CDR3 length equals 15 residues. The V end was cut by 4 bases, the J end by 4 bases, with 14 bases between. Per germline, CDR1 SGHTA and CDR2 FQGTGA. CDR3 region: CASSSPQGKGNTIYF. CDR3 bases: TGTGCCAGCAGCTCCCCCCAGGGGAAAGGAAACACCATATATTTT.

This clonotype was counted a few times. The chain employs TRBV5-1 and TRBJ1-2; 7 bases are a match to TRBD1. CDR1 and CDR2 (germline): SGHRS, YFSETQ. Trimming took 1 base from V and 6 from J; bases not matched to a gene: 6. The CDR3 is 14 residues long. CDR3 amino acids: CASSLSAGGDGYTF. CDR3 DNA sequence: TGCGCCAGCAGCTTGTCGGCAGGGGGGGATGGCTACACCTTC.

This clonotype was found many times. This rearrangement joins TRBV7-2 to TRBJ2-3, with 9 bases fitting TRBD2. Germline V gene data show CDR1 as SGHTA and CDR2 as FQGNSA. The CDR3 is made up of 14 amino acids. V lost 3 bases, J lost 10 bases, and 8 bases stayed unmatched. The CDR3 bases are TGTGCCAGCAGCTTCGTCTCTAGCGGGGTCTCGCAGTATTTT. It codes for CASSFVSSGVSQYF.

The table lists this clonotype with many counts. V is TRBV5-1 and J is TRBJ2-7; D is uncertain. Germline V gene lookup returns CDR1 SGHRS and CDR2 YFSETQ. Trimming left V 4 bases short and J 6 bases short, with 14 bases between. The CDR3 is made up of 13 amino acids. The CDR3 is CASSSSSIGEQYF. The CDR3 region has the DNA TGCGCCAGCAGCAGTTCATCTATCGGCGAGCAGTACTTC.

This clonotype showed up many times. The V call is TRBV5-1, the J call TRBJ1-2; a possible D gene is TRBD1 (6 bases). Looked up from germline, CDR1 is SGHRS and CDR2 is YFSETQ. V was pared by 4 bases and J by 6 bases, with 16 bases between. The CDR3 runs 14 residues. The CDR3 region has the DNA TGCGCCAGCAGCCACACCACGACAGGAGATGGCTACACCTTC. Translating it yields CASSHTTTGDGYTF. Based on the CDR3 plus reference TRBV5-1 and TRBJ1-2, the full variable domain is KAGVTQTPRYLIKTRGQQVTLSCSPISGHRSVSWYQQTPGQGLQFLFEYFSETQRNKGNFPGRFSGRQFSNSRSEMNVSTLELGDSALYLCASSHTTTGDGYTFGSGTRLTVV.

This clonotype was found a few times. The J gene is TRBJ2-2, the V gene TRBV7-9; D not resolved. Germline CDR1 SEHNR, CDR2 FQNEAQ (reference sequence). This CDR3 has 14 residues. The V and J ends lost 7 bases and 0 bases respectively, with 9 bases between them. The DNA for the CDR3 is TGTGCCAGCACCAAGGGCACGAACACCGGGGAGCTGTTTTTT. Translation: CASTKGTNTGELFF.

This clonotype was observed at least ten times. The rearrangement uses TRBV20-1 and TRBJ2-7; D is perhaps TRBD2 (6 bases). CDR3 length: 13 residues. With 6 bases removed from V and 3 bases from J, the gap between germline ends came to 15 bases. CDR1 DFQATT and CDR2 SNEGSKA come from the germline V gene (reference sequence). CDR3 residues: CSALTRVDYEQYF. The CDR3 bases are TGCAGTGCCCTGACTAGGGTTGACTACGAGCAGTACTTC.